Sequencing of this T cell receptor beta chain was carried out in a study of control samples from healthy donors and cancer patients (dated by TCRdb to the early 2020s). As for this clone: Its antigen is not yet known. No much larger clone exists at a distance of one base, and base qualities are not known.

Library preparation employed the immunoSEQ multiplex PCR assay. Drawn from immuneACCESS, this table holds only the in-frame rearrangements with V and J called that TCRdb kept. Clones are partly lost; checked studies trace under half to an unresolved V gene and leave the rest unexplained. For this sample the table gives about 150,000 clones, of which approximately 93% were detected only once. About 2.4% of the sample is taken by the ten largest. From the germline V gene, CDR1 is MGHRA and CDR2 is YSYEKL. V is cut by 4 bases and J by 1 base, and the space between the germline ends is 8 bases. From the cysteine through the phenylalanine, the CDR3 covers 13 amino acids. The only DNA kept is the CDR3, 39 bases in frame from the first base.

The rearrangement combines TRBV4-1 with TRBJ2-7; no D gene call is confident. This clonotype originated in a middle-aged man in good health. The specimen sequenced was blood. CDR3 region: CASSLQASYEQYF. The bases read TGCGCCAGCAGCCTCCAGGCTTCCTACGAGCAGTACTTC.